A selection of T cell receptor beta chains follows, all from one sample in a study of cytomegalovirus exposure and HLA in healthy donors. Profiling relied on immunoSEQ multiplex PCR, and the TCRdb table lists in-frame clones only, not all of them. Here the sample spans about 120,000 clones, about 80% being singletons. Sequencing used PBMCs. The source is a man aged 30 to 39 in good health and CMV-seropositive. The CDR3 runs from the conserved cysteine through the conserved F or W. Each record gives: D gene, J gene, V gene, clone size, CDR3 DNA, CDR3 protein. The D gene is left open where the match is weak. Size values are once, few and many counts, or a class for expanded clones, and some rows have none.

TRBD1	TRBJ1-6	TRBV11-2	.	TGTGCCAGCAGCCAAGAAAGAGGGCTAGGGACAGCAAAACCCCTCCACTTT	CASSQERGLGTAKPLHF
TRBD2	TRBJ2-1	TRBV28	.	TGTGCCAGCAGTGACTCAGGACTAGCGGGGTACAATGAGCAGTTCTTC	CASSDSGLAGYNEQFF
TRBD1	TRBJ1-1	TRBV4-2	.	TGTGCCAGCAGCCACGTGGGACAGTCAAAAAACACTGAAGCTTTCTTT	CASSHVGQSKNTEAFF
.	TRBJ1-5	TRBV19	once	TGTGCCAGTAAGGGGCACGGAGACAATCAGCCCCAGCATTTT	CASKGHGDNQPQHF
TRBD1	TRBJ1-1	TRBV6-5	few	TGTGCCAGCAGTTCTTCCGGGACAGGGCCATCTGAAGCTTTCTTT	CASSSSGTGPSEAFF
.	TRBJ2-3	TRBV5-1	.	TGCGCCAGCAGCTTCGCAGATACGCAGTATTTT	CASSFADTQYF
TRBD1	TRBJ2-2	TRBV19	once	TGTGCCAGTAGTTCCATCAACAGGGGAGACACCGGGGAGCTGTTTTTT	CASSSINRGDTGELFF
.	TRBJ1-1	TRBV5-6	few	TGTGCCAGCAGCTTGCAGGAATGGAACACTGAAGCTTTCTTT	CASSLQEWNTEAFF
.	TRBJ1-5	TRBV15	.	TGTGCCACCGGAACAGGGAGCCTGGGGCCCCAGCATTTT	CATGTGSLGPQHF
TRBD2	TRBJ2-1	TRBV7-8	.	TGTGCCAGCAGCTTAGTTTGGACTAGCTACAATGAGCAGTTCTTC	CASSLVWTSYNEQFF
.	TRBJ2-2	TRBV12-2	.	TGTGCAAGTCGCTTAGGAGCGGGAGGGCCGTACACCGGGGAGCTGTTTTTT	CASRLGAGGPYTGELFF
.	TRBJ1-2	TRBV4-3	few	TGCGCCAGCAGCCAAGAGGACAGAGACTACACCTTC	CASSQEDRDYTF
TRBD1	TRBJ2-7	TRBV5-8	.	TGTGCCAGCAGCTTGCGGGACAGGGCTTACGAGCAGTACTTC	CASSLRDRAYEQYF
.	TRBJ2-7	TRBV5-5	once	TGTGCCAGCAGCTTTTCGAGTAACAGCTACGAGCAGTACTTC	CASSFSSNSYEQYF
TRBD2	TRBJ2-1	TRBV19	few	TGTGCCAGTAGCGAGGGATCTAGCGGATACAATGAGCAGTTCTTC	CASSEGSSGYNEQFF
TRBD2	TRBJ2-7	TRBV5-1	.	TGCGCCAGCAGCTTGAGTAGCGGGAGTTTGAGCTCCTACGAGCAGTACTTC	CASSLSSGSLSSYEQYF
TRBD2	TRBJ2-5	TRBV11-3	.	TGTGCCAGCAGCCCTCTAGCGGAGGAGACCCAGTACTTC	CASSPLAEETQYF
.	TRBJ1-3	TRBV7-2	.	TGTGCCAGCAGCTTAGACCCTGGCAGGGCTGGAAACACCATATATTTT	CASSLDPGRAGNTIYF
TRBD2	TRBJ2-1	TRBV14	.	TGTGCCAGCAGCCAAGGTGGTAGCGGGGGAAATGAGCAGTTCTTC	CASSQGGSGGNEQFF
TRBD1	TRBJ1-1	TRBV7-9	.	TGTTCCAGCAGCTTAGGGGGCAGGAACACTGAAGCTTTCTTT	CSSSLGGRNTEAFF
.	TRBJ1-5	TRBV7-2	.	TGTGCCAGCAGCATCTACTGGAATCAGCCCCAGCATTTT	CASSIYWNQPQHF
TRBD2	TRBJ2-1	TRBV7-2	.	TGTGCCAGCAGCCCCGCCGCGGGAGGGCCTTATGAGCAGTTCTTC	CASSPAAGGPYEQFF
.	TRBJ1-5	TRBV7-2	.	TGTGCCAGCAGCTTAGGATCAGGGTTGGACAATCAGCCCCAGCATTTT	CASSLGSGLDNQPQHF
.	TRBJ2-3	TRBV6-1	.	TGTGCCTCCAAGCTGCCCCTCAGCACAGATACGCAGTATTTT	CASKLPLSTDTQYF
TRBD1	TRBJ2-1	TRBV9	.	TGTGCCAGCAGCGGCCAAGGTGGGACAGGAGCTTACAATGAGCAGTTCTTC	CASSGQGGTGAYNEQFF
.	TRBJ1-4	TRBV18	.	TGTGCCAGCTCACCAAGGTCTACAGGGAATGAAAAACTGTTTTTT	CASSPRSTGNEKLFF
TRBD2	TRBJ2-2	TRBV6-4	.	TGTGCCAGCAGTGGTAGCGGGGGGACCACCGGGGAGCTGTTTTTT	CASSGSGGTTGELFF
.	TRBJ2-4	TRBV6-6	.	TGTGCCAGCAGTTATCCCGGCAGGTCGGCCAAAAACAGTCAGTACTTC	CASSYPGRSAKNSQYF
.	TRBJ2-1	TRBV28	.	TGTGCCAGCAGTTCCGGGACTCTCGTCGATGAGCAGTTCTTC	CASSSGTLVDEQFF
.	TRBJ1-2	TRBV7-9	.	TGTTCCAGCAGCTTAGGTTTCTCTGGGGAGGGCTACACCTTC	CSSSLGFSGEGYTF
TRBD2	TRBJ2-7	TRBV4-3	.	TGCGCCAGCAGCCAAGATCGGAGCGGGATATCCTACGAGCAGTACTTC	CASSQDRSGISYEQYF
TRBD1	TRBJ1-5	TRBV4-1	.	TGCGCCAGCAGCCAAGAGGGGACAGGGGGTCTCCAGCATTTT	CASSQEGTGGLQHF
TRBD2	TRBJ2-5	TRBV7-2	.	TGTGCCAGCAGGGCTAGCGGGGTAGAGACCCAGTACTTC	CASRASGVETQYF
.	TRBJ2-5	TRBV2	few	TGTGCCCAAGGAGGACCGTACCAAGAGACCCAGTACTTC	CAQGGPYQETQYF
TRBD2	TRBJ2-1	TRBV27	few	TGTGCCAGCAGTTTACAACTAGCGGGGTACAATGAGCAGTTCTTC	CASSLQLAGYNEQFF
.	TRBJ1-2	TRBV6-1	.	TGTGCCAGCAGTGGGCAGGCGCTGATCTATGGCTACACCTTC	CASSGQALIYGYTF
TRBD1	TRBJ2-1	TRBV28	.	TGTGCCAGCAGCCCCGGACAGGTGTCCTACAATGAGCAGTTCTTC	CASSPGQVSYNEQFF
.	TRBJ2-7	TRBV5-3	.	TGTGCCAGAAGCTTGCAACGGGAGAAGGGGCAGTACTTC	CARSLQREKGQYF
TRBD2	TRBJ2-1	TRBV5-4	.	TGTGCCAGCAGCCCAGGACTAGCAAAGGAGCAGTTCTTC	CASSPGLAKEQFF
TRBD2	TRBJ2-6	TRBV15	.	TGTGCCACCAGCAGGGGGGCGGGAGGCTCTGGGGCCAACGTCCTGACTTTC	CATSRGAGGSGANVLTF
.	TRBJ1-6	TRBV6-5	.	TGTGCCAGCAGTTATCATGGGGCCGCCTATAATTCACCCCTCCACTTT	CASSYHGAAYNSPLHF
.	TRBJ1-1	TRBV6-5	.	TGTGCCAGCAGATATTATGGGGCCGCGCTTGAAGCTTTCTTT	CASRYYGAALEAFF
TRBD2	TRBJ2-2	TRBV7-6	few	TGTGCCAGCAGCTTAGGACTAGCGGGGGCATCCCCAAACGGGGAGCTGTTTTTT	CASSLGLAGASPNGELFF
.	TRBJ1-4	TRBV9	.	TGTGCCAGCAGCGGGGGGGGGAATGAAAAACTGTTTTTT	CASSGGGNEKLFF
TRBD2	TRBJ2-7	TRBV6-4	.	TGTGCCAGCAGTGACTCGTCTAGCGGGGGGGCTAGCTCCTACGAGCAGTACTTC	CASSDSSSGGASSYEQYF
.	TRBJ2-7	TRBV4-3	.	TGCGCCAGCAGCCAAGATCGCGACAGCGCCTACGAGCAGTACTTC	CASSQDRDSAYEQYF
TRBD1	TRBJ1-1	TRBV2	few	TGTGCCAGCAGGACCCTTACGGACAGGTTGAACACTGAAGCTTTCTTT	CASRTLTDRLNTEAFF
.	TRBJ1-1	TRBV11-3	.	TGTGCCAGCAGCTTAGGTTCGGGTACTGAAGCTTTCTTT	CASSLGSGTEAFF
.	TRBJ2-1	TRBV15	.	TGTGCCACCAGCACTAACAGGGTGTTCCTCCCTGAGCAGTTCTTC	CATSTNRVFLPEQFF
.	TRBJ2-7	TRBV27	.	TGTGCCAGCAGTTTAAGCTCAGGGGAAAAGGCCTACGAGCAGTACTTC	CASSLSSGEKAYEQYF
TRBD1	TRBJ1-1	TRBV18	.	TGTGCCAGCTCACCCGTAACAGGGGGTGGCACTGAAGCTTTCTTT	CASSPVTGGGTEAFF
.	TRBJ1-5	TRBV4-3	.	TGCGCCAGCAGCCTTGGGGTTGGGGGGTCCGGTCAGCCCCAGCATTTT	CASSLGVGGSGQPQHF
.	TRBJ2-5	TRBV30	.	TGTGCCTGGAGTGAGGGGCTAGAGACCCAGTACTTC	CAWSEGLETQYF
.	TRBJ1-2	TRBV9	.	TGTGCCAGCAGCCCAAACCCAGCGGGCTATGGCTACACCTTC	CASSPNPAGYGYTF
TRBD2	TRBJ2-7	TRBV9	.	TGTGCCAGCAGCGTAGGTAGCGGGAGGGACCGCTACGAGCAGTACTTC	CASSVGSGRDRYEQYF
TRBD1	TRBJ2-7	TRBV7-2	.	TGTGCCAGCAGCTCGGACAGGGGGGTGGCCTACGAGCAGTACTTC	CASSSDRGVAYEQYF
TRBD1	TRBJ1-1	TRBV4-2	few	TGTGCCAGCAGCCAAGAACAGGGGATTGGTTCTGAAGCTTTCTTT	CASSQEQGIGSEAFF
.	TRBJ2-5	TRBV5-4	once	TGTGCCACCCTGAGGCTAGGTCGAGGAGAGACCCAGTACTTC	CATLRLGRGETQYF
TRBD2	TRBJ2-7	TRBV4-2	.	TGTGCCAGCAGCCAAACTAGCGGGAGAATTATTCAGTCGTACGAGCAGTACTTC	CASSQTSGRIIQSYEQYF
TRBD1	TRBJ2-5	TRBV5-1	.	TGCGCCAGCAGCTTGGATACAGGGGATGAGACCCAGTACTTC	CASSLDTGDETQYF